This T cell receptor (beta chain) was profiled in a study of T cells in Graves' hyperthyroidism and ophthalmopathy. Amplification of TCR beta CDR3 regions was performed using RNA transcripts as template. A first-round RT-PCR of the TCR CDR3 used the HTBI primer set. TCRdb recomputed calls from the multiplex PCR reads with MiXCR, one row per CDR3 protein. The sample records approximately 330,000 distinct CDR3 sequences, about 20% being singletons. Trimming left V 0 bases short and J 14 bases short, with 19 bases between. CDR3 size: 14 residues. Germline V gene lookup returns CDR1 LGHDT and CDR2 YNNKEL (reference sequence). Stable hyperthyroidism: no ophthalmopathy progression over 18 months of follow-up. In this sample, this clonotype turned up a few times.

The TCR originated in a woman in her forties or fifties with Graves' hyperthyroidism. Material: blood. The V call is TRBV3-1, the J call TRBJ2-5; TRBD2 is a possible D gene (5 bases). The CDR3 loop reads CASSQDPTRTALYF. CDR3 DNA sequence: TGTGCCAGCAGCCAAGACCCGACGAGGACTGCCCTCTACTTC.